This T cell receptor (beta chain) originates from a study of CD8 T cells in ankylosing spondylitis. The table lists this clonotype with a few counts. Its antigen remains unidentified. From the 5' RACE reads, TCRdb called clonotypes with MiXCR, one entry per CDR3 protein. This sample has over 200,000 distinct CDR3 sequences; approximately 20% occur once, and the top ten carry roughly 46%. General study points: There was a TCR beta motif, made of fewer than 10 highly homologous variants, that appeared characteristic of ankylosing spondylitis blood.

Germline CDR1 LGHNA, CDR2 YNFKEQ. Trimming pared 0 bases from V and 10 bases from J, leaving 16 bases between. The CDR3 is 16 residues long. The sample comprised blood, either unsorted or a sorted T cell fraction (not recorded which). J is TRBJ1-6 and V is TRBV4-2; perhaps TRBD1 as D (6 bases). The sequence was collected from a male donor with ankylosing spondylitis. The CDR3, as DNA: TGTGCCAGCAGCCAAGATCTCGGGGACAAAGAATCACCCCTCCACTTT. This gives the protein CASSQDLGDKESPLHF.